Listed below are T cell receptor beta chains from one sample, sequenced in a study of blood T cell repertoires in COVID-19. Sequencing used immunoSEQ multiplex PCR; TCRdb keeps in-frame clones, though not all of them. Among approximately 200,000 clones listed, about nine tenths were seen once. Material for sequencing was PBMCs or T cells enriched from blood (not recorded which). Receptor source: a man between 18 and 29 years old with acute COVID-19. The CDR3 runs from the conserved cysteine through the conserved F or W. The D gene is left open where the match is weak. The listing skips clone size in some rows; elsewhere it reads once, few, many or a size class.

abundance,v_gene,d_gene,j_gene,CDR3aa,CDR3nt
-,TRBV27,TRBD2,TRBJ2-1,CASSTRGGVNEQFF,TGTGCCAGCAGTACACGGGGAGGGGTCAATGAGCAGTTCTTC
-,TRBV28,-,TRBJ1-2,CASRSGEGSNYGYTF,TGTGCCAGCAGGTCAGGGGAAGGGTCTAACTATGGCTACACCTTC
once,TRBV28,-,TRBJ1-5,CASRTPLLNQPQHF,TGTGCCAGCCGGACACCACTGCTTAATCAGCCCCAGCATTTT
-,TRBV29-1,-,TRBJ2-3,CSVRGQFSYTQYF,TGCAGCGTTCGGGGACAATTTTCGTATACGCAGTATTTT
-,TRBV7-3,-,TRBJ2-1,CASSPGSSYNEQFF,TGTGCCAGCAGCCCGGGAAGCTCCTACAATGAGCAGTTCTTC
once,TRBV9,-,TRBJ1-2,CASSVDEGATGYTF,TGTGCCAGCAGCGTAGACGAAGGGGCGACTGGCTACACCTTC
-,TRBV3-1/TRBV3-2,TRBD2,TRBJ2-3,CASSQDLGGGPYIEPTDTQYF,TGTGCCAGCAGCCAAGATCTCGGGGGAGGGCCCTACATAGAACCCACAGATACGCAGTATTTT
-,TRBV6-5,-,TRBJ1-3,CASSYAAGYLGNTIYF,TGTGCCAGCAGTTACGCCGCCGGGTACCTGGGAAACACCATATATTTT
-,TRBV7-9,-,TRBJ1-6,CASTSLSAGSPLHF,TGTGCCAGCACCTCCTTGTCGGCGGGTTCACCCCTCCACTTT
once,TRBV10-1,TRBD1,TRBJ1-4,CARLDRGNEKLFF,TGCGCCAGATTAGACAGGGGGAATGAAAAACTGTTTTTT
-,TRBV30,-,TRBJ2-2,CAWELVPGELFF,TGTGCCTGGGAACTAGTTCCCGGGGAGCTGTTTTTT
-,TRBV30,-,TRBJ2-1,CAYYDPDRSYNEQFF,TGTGCCTACTATGACCCGGATAGGTCCTACAATGAGCAGTTCTTC
-,TRBV28,-,TRBJ2-5,CASSLDLGGETQYF,TGTGCCAGCAGTTTAGACTTAGGGGGAGAGACCCAGTACTTC
-,TRBV19,-,TRBJ1-2,CASPGTNYGYTF,TGTGCCAGCCCCGGGACAAACTATGGCTACACCTTC
once,TRBV11-3,-,TRBJ2-7,CASSPLGHYEQYF,TGTGCCAGCAGCCCGCTCGGACACTACGAGCAGTACTTC
-,TRBV28,-,TRBJ2-1,CASSLVQDGQTYSYNEQFF,TGTGCCAGCAGTTTAGTCCAAGACGGACAGACTTACTCCTACAATGAGCAGTTCTTC
-,TRBV19,TRBD1,TRBJ2-3,CASNPSPGTGTTDTQYF,TGTGCCAGTAATCCCTCTCCCGGGACAGGGACCACAGATACGCAGTATTTT
-,TRBV30,TRBD1,TRBJ2-6,CAWSPGQISGANVLTF,TGTGCCTGGAGCCCGGGACAGATCTCTGGGGCCAACGTCCTGACTTTC
-,TRBV6-2/TRBV6-3,TRBD1,TRBJ1-1,CASSYRQGARRTEAFF,TGTGCCAGCAGTTACCGGCAGGGGGCGCGAAGGACTGAAGCTTTCTTT
-,TRBV15,TRBD1,TRBJ1-1,CATSIYRGTEAFF,TGTGCCACCAGCATTTACAGGGGCACTGAAGCTTTCTTT
-,TRBV27,-,TRBJ2-7,CASSRTENDYEQYF,TGTGCCAGCAGTCGGACAGAAAACGACTACGAGCAGTACTTC
-,TRBV11-2,-,TRBJ1-3,CASSYHTGTGNTIYF,TGTGCCAGCAGCTACCATACGGGAACTGGAAACACCATATATTTT
-,TRBV24-1,TRBD1,TRBJ2-2,CATSDSRTGGTGELFF,TGTGCCACCAGTGATTCCCGGACAGGGGGCACCGGGGAGCTGTTTTTT
-,TRBV28,-,TRBJ1-1,CASSSPTTQGYTEAFF,TGTGCCAGCAGTTCACCAACCACGCAGGGATACACTGAAGCTTTCTTT
few,TRBV29-1,TRBD1,TRBJ1-2,CSAEGQFYGYTF,TGCAGCGCCGAGGGACAGTTCTATGGCTACACCTTC
-,TRBV7-3,-,TRBJ2-2,CASSLVEAGELFF,TGTGCCAGCAGCTTAGTGGAGGCCGGGGAGCTGTTTTTT
-,TRBV30,-,TRBJ1-6,CAWRGGEVWNSPLHF,TGTGCCTGGAGGGGGGGGGAGGTTTGGAATTCACCCCTCCACTTT
-,TRBV4-3,TRBD2,TRBJ2-7,CASSQEFGLAGREQYF,TGCGCCAGCAGCCAAGAATTCGGTCTAGCGGGACGCGAGCAGTACTTC
-,TRBV6-5,-,TRBJ2-3,CASSGGTDTQYF,TGTGCCAGCAGCGGGGGCACAGATACGCAGTATTTT
-,TRBV3-1/TRBV3-2,TRBD2,TRBJ2-5,CASSQKPSGPQETQYF,TGTGCCAGCAGCCAAAAGCCTAGCGGCCCCCAAGAGACCCAGTACTTC
-,TRBV19,TRBD1,TRBJ1-5,CARTFGTGYSWQPQHF,TGTGCCAGAACTTTCGGGACAGGGTATTCGTGGCAGCCCCAGCATTTT
-,TRBV2,-,TRBJ1-3,CASSDGRARNTIYF,TGTGCCAGCAGTGACGGCAGGGCTAGAAACACCATATATTTT
-,TRBV5-1,TRBD1,TRBJ2-1,CASSSSVGQGMYEQFF,TGCGCCAGCAGCTCCTCGGTAGGACAGGGTATGTATGAGCAGTTCTTC
-,TRBV7-2,-,TRBJ2-1,CASSFRSSYNEQFF,TGTGCCAGCAGCTTCCGGAGCTCCTACAATGAGCAGTTCTTC
-,TRBV4-1,-,TRBJ2-7,CASSQVTSEEQYF,TGCGCCAGCAGCCAAGTAACTTCGGAGGAGCAGTACTTC
-,TRBV5-1,-,TRBJ2-3,CASSSTGGDTDTQYF,TGCGCCAGCAGCTCCACAGGGGGGGACACAGATACGCAGTATTTT
few,TRBV29-1,-,TRBJ1-1,CSAGVRNTEAFF,TGCAGCGCAGGGGTGAGGAACACTGAAGCTTTCTTT